These 28 T cell receptor beta chains were sequenced from one sample in a study of T cells in Graves' hyperthyroidism and ophthalmopathy. Using RNA transcripts as the source, TCR beta CDR3 regions were amplified. HTBI primers were employed in a first-round RT-PCR of the TCR CDR3. TCRdb passed the multiplex PCR reads through MiXCR, listing each CDR3 protein once. Of a few hundred thousand distinct CDR3 sequences in the sample, roughly 14% were seen once. Sequencing was performed on blood. The source is a woman aged 18-29 years with Graves' hyperthyroidism.

A remark on this clonotype: At one end, the junction sequence differs from germline, possibly due to a read error. This rearrangement joins TRBV24-1 to TRBJ1-2; D uncertain. There are 11 residues in the CDR3. CDR1 and CDR2 from the germline V gene are KGHDR and SFDVKD. For the CDR3, the DNA is TGTGCCACGTCAGGAAACTATGGCTTCACCTTC. It is translated as CATSGNYGFTF.

This clonotype was picked up many times. The V and J genes are TRBV28 and TRBJ2-5, with a possible D match to TRBD2 (6 bases). V was cut by 3 bases and J by 1 base, with 9 bases left in between. CDR1 is MDHEN, CDR2 SYDVKM, per germline. The CDR3 has 14 amino acids. This CDR3 reads CASSFAGPQETQYF. The CDR3, as DNA: TGTGCCAGCAGTTTCGCGGGGCCCCAAGAGACCCAGTACTTC.

A few counts support this clonotype. A much larger clone lies a single base off, so this may be a read error. The chain couples TRBV6-5 to TRBJ1-5; 10 bases are shared with TRBD1. J was trimmed by 0 bases and V by 11 bases; bases with no gene match: 10. CDR1 and CDR2 from the germline V gene are MNHEY and SVGAGI. This CDR3 comprises 16 residues. The CDR3 DNA sequence: TGTGCCGGACGACAGGGGGCGGTTAATAGCAATCAGCCCCAGCATTTT. Translation: CAGRQGAVNSNQPQHF.

This clonotype was picked up many times. The V gene is TRBV11-2, the J gene TRBJ2-1; 11 positions match TRBD2. This CDR3 region has 16 residues. The J segment lost 5 bases and the V segment lost 5 bases, leaving 8 bases of the junction unmatched. The germline V gene encodes CDR1 SGHAT and CDR2 FQNNGV. The CDR3 is CASSASLAGGNNEQFF. The CDR3 bases are TGTGCCAGCAGCGCCAGCTTAGCGGGAGGGAACAATGAGCAGTTCTTC.

This clonotype was counted between two and nine times. The chain is built from TRBV18 and TRBJ1-5; TRBD1 matches 8 bases. CDR3 length equals 15 residues. With V trimmed by 3 bases and J by 4 bases, 5 bases remained unmatched. Germline V lookup: CDR1 KGHSH, CDR2 LQKENI. The CDR3 nucleotides read TGTGCCAGCTCACCGATGGGACAGGTGAATCAGCCCCAGCATTTT. Its translation is CASSPMGQVNQPQHF.

This clonotype has at least ten counts. The chain employs TRBV7-2 and TRBJ2-3; D might be TRBD1 (7 bases). This CDR3 has 14 amino acids. V dropped 5 bases and J dropped 3 bases, with 12 bases sitting between them. Germline assignment: CDR1 SGHTA and CDR2 FQGNSA. CDR3 loop: CASSDRAGTDTQYF. The CDR3 region has the DNA TGTGCCAGCAGCGACAGGGCGGGGACAGATACGCAGTATTTT.

Of note for this clonotype: Relative to the germline gene, one junction end is altered; a read error may explain this. The chain employs TRBV19 and TRBJ1-6, with no clear D. CDR1 and CDR2 from the germline V gene are LNHDA and SQIVND (reference sequence). This CDR3 spans 15 amino acids. CDR3 nucleotides: TGTGCCAGCAGTAGTCTTGGGGAGGGTAATTCACCCCTCCACTTT. Encoded protein: CASSSLGEGNSPLHF.

V is TRBV13 and J is TRBJ1-2; 7 nucleotides line up with TRBD1. The V gene end was trimmed by 5 bases and the J gene end by 3 bases; junction bases not matched to a gene: 6. CDR1 is PRHDT, CDR2 FYEKMQ, per germline (reference sequence). This CDR3 has 14 amino acids. CDR3 coding DNA: TGTGCCAGCAGCGCCTACGACAGGGACTATGGCTACACCTTC. Its protein product is CASSAYDRDYGYTF.

This clonotype was observed at least ten times. The chain carries TRBV5-1 and TRBJ2-7; 9 bases are a match to TRBD2. J was trimmed by 1 base and V by 3 bases; bases with no gene match: 5. Germline CDR1 reads SGHRS; CDR2 reads YFSETQ. The CDR3 has 15 residues. The CDR3 coding sequence is TGCGCCAGCAGCTGGCTAGCGGGGAATTCCTACGAGCAGTACTTC. Protein sequence: CASSWLAGNSYEQYF.

This clonotype was observed many times. The rearrangement links TRBV28 to TRBJ2-4; D gene ambiguous. The CDR3 runs 15 residues. Per germline, CDR1 MDHEN and CDR2 SYDVKM. The V gene lost 5 bases and the J gene lost 0 bases, with 11 bases spanning the gap. The chain's CDR3 is CASSPRLLAKNIQYF. The CDR3 DNA reads TGTGCCAGCAGTCCCAGGCTATTAGCCAAAAACATTCAGTACTTC.

This clonotype has only a few counts. This chain connects TRBV12-5 to TRBJ2-1; a possible D gene is TRBD1 (5 bases). V shed 5 bases and J shed 5 bases, with 13 bases lying between them. The CDR3 covers 14 residues. The germline V gene has CDR1 LGHNT and CDR2 FRNRAP. The CDR3: CASGLQGFNNEQFF. CDR3 in DNA: TGTGCTAGTGGTCTCCAGGGTTTCAACAATGAGCAGTTCTTC.

Turning to this clonotype: At one end the junction does not follow the germline gene, possibly because of a read error. This rearrangement joins TRBV7-2 to TRBJ1-1; D is uncertain. The length of the CDR3 is 14 residues. The germline V gene has CDR1 SGHTA and CDR2 FQGNSA. The chain's CDR3 is CACSFDGLNTEAFF. The CDR3 region has the DNA TGTGCCTGCAGCTTTGACGGGCTCAACACTGAAGCTTTCTTT. Using reference TRBV7-2 and TRBJ1-1 for the parts outside the CDR3, the full variable domain is GAGVSQSPSNKVTEKGKDVELRCDPISGHTALYWYRQSLGQGLEFLIYFQGNSAPDKSGLPSDRFSAERTGGSVSTLTIQRTQQEDSAVYLCACSFDGLNTEAFFGQGTRLTVV.

This clonotype showed up many times. J is TRBJ2-5 and V is TRBV30, with a possible D match to TRBD2 (7 bases). Germline-derived CDR1 and CDR2 are GTSNPN and SVGIG (reference sequence). The CDR3 runs 14 residues. The V end was cut by 1 base, the J end by 5 bases, with 14 bases between. Written as DNA, the CDR3 is TGTGCCTGGAGTGGGGGGGGGGCCCGGGAGACCCAGTACTTC. Residues: CAWSGGGARETQYF.

This clonotype was found many times. The gene calls are TRBV7-8 and TRBJ2-2; 7 bases are a match to TRBD2. The CDR3 is made up of 15 amino acids. Germline V CDR1 and CDR2: SGHVS, FQNEAQ. With V trimmed by 5 bases and J by 5 bases, 8 bases remained unmatched. The CDR3 sequence is CASSRGASGTGELFF. DNA for the CDR3: TGTGCCAGCAGCCGAGGGGCTAGCGGTACCGGGGAGCTGTTTTTT.

This clonotype was observed at least ten times. The chain links TRBV3-1 to TRBJ2-3; 9 positions match TRBD1. The J segment lost 1 base and the V segment lost 4 bases, leaving 3 bases of the junction unmatched. CDR1 is LGHDT and CDR2 is YNNKEL in the germline V gene (reference sequence). The CDR3 consists of 15 residues. The CDR3 DNA reads as TGTGCCAGCAGCCGACAGGGGGAGGGCACAGATACGCAGTATTTT. Amino acid sequence: CASSRQGEGTDTQYF.

Worth noting for this clonotype: A much more abundant neighbour one base away suggests this may be a read error. The chain employs TRBV3-1 and TRBJ2-5, with D possibly being TRBD1 or TRBD2 (6 bases each). CDR1 and CDR2 (germline): LGHDT, YNNKEL (reference sequence). CDR3 size: 14 residues. Trimming stripped 1 base from V and 9 bases from J, with 15 bases between. The CDR3, as DNA: TGTGCCAGCAGCCAAGGACTGGCAGGGGAGGCCCAGTACTTC. Translation gives CASSQGLAGEAQYF.

Concerning this clonotype: It may be a read error: a sequence one base away is much more abundant. The chain uses TRBV25-1 and TRBJ2-1; 11 bases line up with TRBD2. Germline CDR1 reads MGHDK; CDR2 reads SYGVNS. CDR3 length: 13 amino acids. CDR3 in DNA: TGTGCCGGCAGGCTAGCGGGGGGACATGAGCAGTTCTTC. Translating gives CAGRLAGGHEQFF. Full variable domain (remainder filled in from reference TRBV25-1 and TRBJ2-1): EADIYQTPRYLVIGTGKKITLECSQTMGHDKMYWYQQDPGMELHLIHYSYGVNSTEKGDLSSESTVSRIRTEHFPLTLESARPSHTSQYLCAGRLAGGHEQFFGPGTRLTVL.

This clonotype was counted ten times or more. V is TRBV7-9 and J is TRBJ2-1; a possible D gene is TRBD2 (7 bases). Germline lookup yields CDR1 SEHNR and CDR2 FQNEAQ (reference sequence). The CDR3 is 15 residues long. The germline V and J ends were trimmed by 5 bases and 3 bases, with 14 bases remaining between them. CDR3 protein: CASSPPGGLYNEQFF. CDR3 DNA: TGTGCCAGCAGCCCCCCCGGGGGGCTCTACAATGAGCAGTTCTTC.

This clonotype was recorded at least ten times. The rearrangement joins TRBV19 to TRBJ1-1, with TRBD1 as a possible D gene (5 bases). V was cut by 2 bases and J by 3 bases, with 10 bases left in between. CDR3 size: 14 residues. Per germline, CDR1 LNHDA and CDR2 SQIVND (reference sequence). CDR3 sequence (DNA): TGTGCCAGTAGTATAAACCTAGGGGACACTGAAGCTTTCTTT. Its protein is CASSINLGDTEAFF. Full variable domain (missing parts from reference TRBV19 and TRBJ1-1): DGGITQSPKYLFRKEGQNVTLSCEQNLNHDAMYWYRQDPGQGLRLIYYSQIVNDFQKGDIAEGYSVSREKKESFPLTVTSAQKNPTAFYLCASSINLGDTEAFFGQGTRLTVV.

The rearrangement uses TRBV2 and TRBJ2-1, with D tentatively TRBD2 (6 bases). CDR1 is SNHLY and CDR2 is FYNNEI in the germline V gene. The CDR3 contains 18 residues. Between the trimmed V and J ends, which lost 0 bases and 6 bases, there was a span of 21 bases. CDR3 region: CASSEALSGGRPLNEQFF. The CDR3 DNA is TGTGCCAGCAGTGAAGCGCTATCGGGTGGGAGGCCCCTCAATGAGCAGTTCTTC.

Regarding this clonotype: No conserved phenylalanine or tryptophan ends this CDR3, so it is likely a read error. V usage is TRBV6-2 or TRBV6-3 and J usage is TRBJ1-3; D gene uncertain. With 0 bases removed from V and 4 bases from J, the gap between germline ends came to 10 bases. CDR3 length: 15 residues. The germline V gene has CDR1 MNHEY and CDR2 SVGEGT. The chain's CDR3 is CASSYSPDEGNTIYL. The CDR3 DNA reads as TGTGCCAGCAGTTACTCCCCGGACGAGGGAAACACCATATATCTT.

This clonotype appeared many times. V and J are TRBV6-1 and TRBJ2-5, with 7 positions matching TRBD2. Trimming removed 0 bases from V and 2 bases from J; junction bases left unmatched: 3. The germline V gene has CDR1 MNHNS and CDR2 SASEGT. The CDR3 is 15 residues long. The DNA for the CDR3 is TGTGCCAGCAGTGAAGCAGGGACTAATCAAGAGACCCAGTACTTC. Its translation is CASSEAGTNQETQYF.

This clonotype was observed many times. The chain carries TRBV12-3 or TRBV12-4 and TRBJ2-7, with D possibly TRBD1 on 6 matching bases. V was pared by 5 bases and J by 3 bases, with 14 bases between. The CDR3 sequence is 14 residues long. The CDR3 loop is CASSPSRGNYEQYF. DNA for the CDR3: TGTGCCAGCAGTCCCTCAAGGGGGAACTACGAGCAGTACTTC.

This clonotype was counted many times. The chain recombines TRBV12-3 or TRBV12-4 with TRBJ1-2, with no clear D. The CDR3 covers 12 residues. V was clipped by 4 bases and J by 8 bases, with 11 bases between them. The CDR3 spells CASSSTSGGYTF. The DNA for the CDR3 is TGTGCCAGCAGTTCGACTTCTGGGGGCTACACCTTC.

This clonotype was found many times. The CDR3 is CSARGVSSYNEQFF. The CDR3 DNA follows: TGCAGTGCTAGAGGCGTGAGCTCCTACAATGAGCAGTTCTTC. The chain couples TRBV20-1 to TRBJ2-1; D is uncertain. The CDR3 sequence is 14 residues long. Germline CDR1 reads DFQATT; CDR2 reads SNEGSKA (reference sequence). V gave up 1 base and J gave up 0 bases, with 7 bases separating them.

Worth noting for this clonotype: Being one base from a much bigger clone, this may be a read error. The V gene is TRBV5-1, the J gene TRBJ2-1; TRBD1 or TRBD2 may be the D gene (5 bases each). Germline loops: CDR1 SGHRS, CDR2 YFSETQ. The CDR3 is 19 amino acids. CDR3 nucleotides: TGCGCCAGCAGCTTGGGACTACATCAGGGCGGCGACTCCTACAATGAGCAGCTCTTC. The encoded protein is CASSLGLHQGGDSYNEQLF.

The chain employs TRBV11-3 and TRBJ2-6; weak D call: TRBD1 (5 bases). CDR1 and CDR2 from the germline V gene are SGHNT and YENEEA. With 8 bases removed from V and 1 base from J, the gap between germline ends came to 6 bases. The CDR3 runs to 13 residues. CDR3 in DNA: TGTGCCAGCGGGGCGTCTGGGGCCAACGTCCTGACTTTC. Translation gives CASGASGANVLTF.

The rearrangement joins TRBV4-2 to TRBJ2-3; TRBD2 aligns across 15 bases. Germline-derived CDR1 and CDR2 are LGHNA and YNFKEQ. With V trimmed by 2 bases and J by 6 bases, 12 bases remained unmatched. This CDR3 contains 19 residues. CDR3 sequence (DNA): TGTGCCAGCAGCCAAACCAACGGACTAGCGGGGGGGTTCTGGGATACGCAGTATTTT. Translated: CASSQTNGLAGGFWDTQYF.